A single sample is the source of the 13 T cell receptor beta chains below, sequenced in a study of cytomegalovirus exposure and HLA in healthy donors. Use of 60 Vbeta and 13 Jbeta primers characterized the PCR. The table came from immunoSEQ multiplex PCR; TCRdb's copy has only in-frame clones and leaves some out. Here the sample spans 150,000 to 200,000 clones, roughly 74% being singletons. The sample consisted of PBMCs. All receptors derive from a woman between 40 and 55 years old in good health and CMV-seropositive.

This clone has more than one count but fewer than ten. This chain uses TRBV7-9 with TRBJ1-2, with D perhaps matching TRBD1 (6 bases). Germline lookup yields CDR1 SEHNR and CDR2 FQNEAQ (reference sequence). The V end was cut by 5 bases, the J end by 5 bases, with 12 bases between. The CDR3 is 13 amino acids. In DNA, the CDR3 is TGTGCCAGCAGCCCAGGACAGAATTATGGCTACACCTTC. Its protein is CASSPGQNYGYTF.

The chain employs TRBV10-1 and TRBJ1-2; unclear D gene. V lost 0 bases to trimming and J lost 7 bases, with 12 bases between them. CDR3 length equals 14 residues. The germline V gene has CDR1 WNHNN and CDR2 SYGVQD (reference sequence). The CDR3 DNA follows: TGCGCCAGCAGTGAGTCGGGCAGCCCAAGTGGCTACACCTTC. This gives the protein CASSESGSPSGYTF.

The J gene is TRBJ1-1, the V gene TRBV11-1; tentatively, D is TRBD1 (5 bases). Looked up from germline, CDR1 is SGHAT and CDR2 is FQDESV (reference sequence). V lost 3 bases to trimming and J lost 4 bases, with 12 bases between them. There are 14 residues in the CDR3. CDR3 loop: CASSFQGGGTEAFF. CDR3 DNA: TGTGCCAGCAGCTTCCAGGGTGGCGGCACTGAAGCTTTCTTT.

The chain carries TRBV30 and TRBJ1-2, with TRBD1 identical over 7 bases. From germline, CDR1 is GTSNPN and CDR2 SVGIG (reference sequence). V was clipped by 5 bases and J by 4 bases; unmatched bases: 7. This CDR3 has 13 amino acids. DNA of the CDR3: TGTGCCTGGGCCCGACAGGGCAGCTATGGCTACACCTTC. Protein: CAWARQGSYGYTF.

V usage is TRBV9 and J usage is TRBJ2-7, with 13 bases fitting TRBD2. CDR3 length: 16 residues. Germline V gene lookup returns CDR1 SGDLS and CDR2 YYNGEE. Trimming removed 3 bases from V and 4 bases from J; junction bases left unmatched: 7. The CDR3: CASSEGLAGSGYEQYF. The CDR3 DNA reads as TGTGCCAGCAGCGAGGGACTAGCGGGATCTGGGTACGAGCAGTACTTC.

This clone appeared a few times. V usage is TRBV7-8 and J usage is TRBJ1-5; the D gene is possibly TRBD1 (5 bases). The germline gives CDR1 SGHVS, CDR2 FQNEAQ. V lost 2 bases and J lost 4, with 6 bases in between. This CDR3 has 13 amino acids. The CDR3 sequence: CASSLSGNQPQHF. DNA of the CDR3: TGTGCCAGCAGCTTATCAGGGAATCAGCCCCAGCATTTT.

The genes are TRBV15 and TRBJ2-5, with D possibly being TRBD2 (6 bases). Germline V lookup: CDR1 LNHNV, CDR2 YYDKDF (reference sequence). Trimming pared 4 bases from V and 7 bases from J, leaving 13 bases between. The CDR3 is 13 amino acids. DNA for the CDR3: TGTGCCACCAGCACAGGGCGGCGGGGGACCCAGTACTTC. Translation: CATSTGRRGTQYF.

The gene calls are TRBV19 and TRBJ1-5; 7 bases are a match to TRBD1. From germline, CDR1 is LNHDA and CDR2 SQIVND (reference sequence). The CDR3 sequence is 16 residues long. Losses at the gene ends were 4 bases for V and 1 base for J; bases not matched to a gene: 7. The CDR3, as DNA: TGTGCCAGTAGTACAACTCACAGGGGAAGCAATCAGCCCCAGCATTTT. Translating it yields CASSTTHRGSNQPQHF.

This clone was detected once. This chain uses TRBV28 with TRBJ1-2, with 10 positions matching TRBD1. This CDR3 has 15 amino acids. CDR1 is MDHEN, CDR2 SYDVKM, per germline. V gave up 5 bases and J gave up 8 bases; unmatched junction bases: 11. As DNA, the CDR3 is TGTGCCAGCAGTCTGCCGACAGGGGGCGATCAAGGCTACACCTTC. Translation gives CASSLPTGGDQGYTF.

A few counts support this clone. The V gene is TRBV2, the J gene TRBJ2-5; tentative D call: TRBD1 (5 bases). Deletions cut 0 bases from V and 5 bases from J, with 13 bases between. CDR1 is SNHLY and CDR2 is FYNNEI in the germline V gene. The CDR3 loop spans 15 amino acids. CDR3 DNA sequence: TGTGCCAGCAGTGAAGCACGGTCAGGGCGCGAGACCCAGTACTTC. Translated, it gives CASSEARSGRETQYF.

This sequence joins TRBV6-4 and TRBJ2-1, with TRBD2 matching over 10 bases. The CDR3 is 15 amino acids. CDR1 is MRHNA and CDR2 is SNTAGT in the germline V gene. With V trimmed by 8 bases and J by 3 bases, 7 bases remained unmatched. CDR3 DNA sequence: TGTGCCAGCTCGAAACTAGCGGGAAACTACAATGAGCAGTTCTTC. Its protein is CASSKLAGNYNEQFF.

V usage is TRBV6-6 and J usage is TRBJ1-2; D possibly corresponds to TRBD1 (6 bases). Germline assignment: CDR1 MNHNY and CDR2 SVGAGI (reference sequence). Between the trimmed V and J ends, which lost 6 bases and 2 bases, there was a span of 13 bases. CDR3 length equals 14 residues. The CDR3 DNA sequence: TGTGCCAGCAGAAGACAGGTCCTAAACTATGGCTACACCTTC. Protein: CASRRQVLNYGYTF.

The rearrangement links TRBV27 to TRBJ2-3; 8 bases align to TRBD1. Germline V gene lookup returns CDR1 MNHEY and CDR2 SMNVEV (reference sequence). The CDR3 sequence is 14 residues long. The J segment lost 3 bases and the V segment lost 5 bases, leaving 4 bases of the junction unmatched. The CDR3 sequence: CASSPWTGTDTQYF. CDR3 in DNA: TGTGCCAGCAGTCCCTGGACAGGGACAGATACGCAGTATTTT.